The present entry profiles one TCR beta chain with its context. Its antigen is still unknown. Base qualities are not provided; no much larger clone lies one nucleotide away. Trimming at the junction amounts to 6 bases on V and 4 bases on J, and the germline ends lie 10 bases apart. The CDR3 numbers 11 residues from cysteine through phenylalanine. The CDR3 DNA has 33 bases and is translated from base 1. The germline V gene (reference sequence) yields DFQATT for CDR1 and SNEGSKA for CDR2. The data stem from a study of shared clonotypes between healthy human individuals (dated by TCRdb to 2018 to 2021). At the level of the whole study: A couple of women and a few men aged 18 to 49 years were included in the cohort. Leukapheresis yielded between about 0.85 and 9.5 billion PBMCs per donor. Blood TCR repertoires of several healthy adults were deeply sequenced to estimate repertoire size and the extent of clonotype sharing between individuals. Per donor, three plates each were used for CD4 naive and CD4 memory, two for CD8 naive, and one for CD8 memory. Different laboratories and diverse techniques were used to prepare libraries and sequence TCR repertoires, to increase sequencing depth and limit assay-specific biases.

Donors were healthy HIV-negative adults with no recently reported acute infections or vaccinations. Every donor was a Caucasian adult residing in Nashville, Tennessee, USA. CD4+ T cells were enriched through magnetic negative selection, after which naive cells were positively selected on CD45RA and the remaining negative fraction served as the memory subset. Blood was collected by leukapheresis, and PBMCs were isolated by Ficoll-Histopaque density gradient centrifugation and then cryopreserved in liquid nitrogen vapor phase. Analytical flow cytometry was used to check the purity and quantity of each magnetically sorted T cell population. Each sorted fraction had its genomic DNA isolated and then quantified by UV absorbance on a Nanodrop 2000c. The paper as a whole reports these results and caveats: Naive subsets generally had larger estimated clonotype richness than memory subsets did. Only blood was sampled, and tissue TCR repertoires likely differ from those in blood. Roughly 5% of naive CD4, 3.5% of naive CD8, roughly 2.5% of memory CD4, and 0.4% of memory CD8 clonotypes were shared across several donors. Compared with non-shared clonotypes, the clonotypes found in all four sorted-subset donors had higher generation probabilities. Because the study included a small number of donors, the genetic and exposure-history diversity represented was limited. Incomplete sequencing was indicated by rarefaction of sorted-subset datasets, despite the large sequencing depth. Pairwise subsampling indicated that sequencing depth was expected to affect the degree of clonotype sharing among donors.

TCR CDR3 regions were amplified from genomic DNA by multiplex PCR using the deep immunoSEQ assay. Extracted genomic DNA from each cell subset was spread evenly across all wells of several immunoSEQ 96-well plates, with each plate serving as a replicate. For sorted subsets, roughly 200 ng genomic DNA, equal to tens of thousands of T cell genomes, was loaded into each replicate PCR. Purified libraries were measured with a Qubit 3.0 fluorometer, size-checked on a Bioanalyzer 2100, and measured again with the KAPA Library Quantification kit. Every immunoSEQ 96-well plate was sequenced on a dedicated single-read 150-cycle Illumina NextSeq 550 flow cell. As for the authors' bioinformatics: Because only junctional sequences without quality scores were contained in the immunoSEQ output, filtering matching that applied to full-length reads could not be performed. To assign V/J genes and CDR3, sequences were annotated using PyIR, a Python wrapper for IgBLAST v1.9, with IMGT germline references. Reads were filtered out if the reads had weak V/J assignments (E-value above 1e-6), no CDR3, stop codons, out-of-frame junctions, or ambiguous translated residues. V3J clonotypes were defined as sequences sharing an identical inferred V gene, J gene, and CDR3 amino acid sequence. Percentage overlap between repertoires was computed as shared unique clonotypes divided by the size of the smaller repertoire. Three approaches were used to assess repertoire richness: RTK rarefaction, the Chao1 estimator, and Recon v2.1 estimates of unobserved clonotypes. OLGA was used to compute generation probabilities for all TCRbeta clonotypes that the gDNA method yielded from a few donors. TCRdb mirrors the immuneACCESS table, restricted to in-frame sequences. Some clones are absent from its copies; in checked studies, under half trace to an unresolved V gene, and the reason for the others is unknown. The V and J calls and clone size come from that table; D and trimming were worked out from the DNA. For this sample there are hundreds of thousands of clones; almost 97% appear just once. About 0.064% of the sample goes to the ten largest clones.

Sequenced sample: naive CD4+ T cells sorted from blood. According to the study, the label for this sample's cell subset or site signals: CD45RA+ positively selected. The rearrangement joined TRBV20-1 to TRBJ2-7; matching of 5 bases hints at TRBD1 as the D gene. This TCR derives from a woman in her thirties in good health. The CDR3 sequence is CSAQGGYEQYF. The DNA is as follows: TGCAGTGCCCAGGGCGGTTACGAGCAGTACTTC.